The next 5 T cell receptor beta chains were all read from a single sample in a study of blood T cells in healthy people across ages. The second PCR ran about 6 to 11 cycles with a sample-barcoded 5' primer and J-beta primers. TCRdb recomputed calls from the 5' RACE reads with MiXCR, one row per CDR3 protein. This table has about 1,800,000 distinct CDR3 sequences, roughly 28% appearing once. Specimen: blood. The receptors here all came from a woman in her twenties or thirties in good health.

This clonotype was counted between two and nine times. CDR3 nucleotide sequence: TGTGCCACCAGCAGAGGAGTTGCGGCTTTCTTT. Translated, it gives CATSRGVAAFF. The gene calls are TRBV15 and TRBJ1-1; D not certain. The CDR3 consists of 11 residues. Germline-derived CDR1 and CDR2 are LNHNV and YYDKDF (reference sequence). Trimming took off 1 base at V and 11 bases at J, with 8 bases between the two ends.

The chain uses TRBV11-2 and TRBJ2-3, with TRBD1 matching over 7 bases. The CDR3 is 16 residues long. V shed 1 base and J 2 bases; nucleotides not matched to a gene: 6. Germline CDR1 SGHAT, CDR2 FQNNGV. The CDR3 region is CASSLAPDRDTDTQYF. In DNA, the CDR3 is TGTGCCAGCAGCTTAGCCCCAGACAGGGACACAGATACGCAGTATTTT. Complete variable domain (other parts from reference TRBV11-2 and TRBJ2-3): EAGVAQSPRYKIIEKRQSVAFWCNPISGHATLYWYQQILGQGPKLLIQFQNNGVVDDSQLPKDRFSAERLKGVDSTLKIQPAKLEDSAVYLCASSLAPDRDTDTQYFGPGTRLTVL.

The V call is TRBV28, the J call TRBJ2-4, with a tentative D call TRBD1 (6 bases). This CDR3 contains 15 residues. Germline-derived CDR1 and CDR2 are MDHEN and SYDVKM. The V end lost 6 bases, the J end lost 13 bases, and 25 bases lay between the germline ends. The CDR3 reads CASRTSGTSHTRQYF. DNA of the CDR3: TGTGCCAGCAGGACGTCGGGGACATCGCATACGCGGCAGTACTTC.

This clonotype turned up a few times. This chain links TRBV5-1 with TRBJ2-5, with TRBD2 as a possible D gene (6 bases). The V end was cut by 6 bases, the J end by 4 bases, with 10 bases between. Germline CDR1 reads SGHRS; CDR2 reads YFSETQ. The CDR3 contains 12 residues. The CDR3 region has the DNA TGCGCCAGCAACCGGGAGAGAGAGACCCAGTACTTC. Amino acids: CASNRERETQYF. Combining the CDR3 with reference TRBV5-1 and TRBJ2-5 gives the whole variable domain KAGVTQTPRYLIKTRGQQVTLSCSPISGHRSVSWYQQTPGQGLQFLFEYFSETQRNKGNFPGRFSGRQFSNSRSEMNVSTLELGDSALYLCASNRERETQYFGPGTRLLVL.

This clonotype was seen more than once but under ten times. The rearrangement uses TRBV10-3 and TRBJ2-5, with a possible D match to TRBD1 (6 bases). Germline CDR1 is ENHRY and CDR2 is SYGVKD. The CDR3 contains 16 residues. Trimming pared 5 bases from V and 5 bases from J, leaving 21 bases between. CDR3 residues: CAISRTPQGEEETQYF. DNA for the CDR3: TGTGCCATCAGTCGGACACCACAGGGAGAAGAGGAGACCCAGTACTTC.